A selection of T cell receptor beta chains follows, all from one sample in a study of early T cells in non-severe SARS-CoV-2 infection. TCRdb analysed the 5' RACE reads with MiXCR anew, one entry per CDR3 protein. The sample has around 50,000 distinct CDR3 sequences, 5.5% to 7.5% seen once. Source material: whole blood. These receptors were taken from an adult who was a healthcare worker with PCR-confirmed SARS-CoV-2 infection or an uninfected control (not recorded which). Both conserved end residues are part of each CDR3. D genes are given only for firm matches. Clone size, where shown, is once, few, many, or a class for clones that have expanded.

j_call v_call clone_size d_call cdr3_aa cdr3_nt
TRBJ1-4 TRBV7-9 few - CAVSGRVANEKLFF TGTGCCGTCTCCGGCAGGGTAGCTAATGAAAAACTGTTTTTT
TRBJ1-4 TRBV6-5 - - CASSYGGATNEKLFF TGTGCCAGCAGTTACGGGGGCGCGACTAATGAAAAACTGTTTTTT
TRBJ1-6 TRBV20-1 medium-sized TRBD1 CSAPDRTTGNSPLHF TGCAGTGCCCCGGACAGGACTACTGGCAATTCACCCCTCCACTTT
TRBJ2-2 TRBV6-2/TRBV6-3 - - CASSSLLVIGGELFF TGTGCCAGCAGTTCCCTACTAGTTATCGGCGGGGAGCTGTTTTTT
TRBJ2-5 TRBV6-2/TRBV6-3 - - CASKPPGLPTQYF TGTGCCAGCAAGCCTCCGGGCCTCCCGACCCAGTACTTC
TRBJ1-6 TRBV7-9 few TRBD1 CASSPQDRGNSPLHF TGTGCCAGCAGCCCCCAGGACAGGGGGAATTCACCCCTCCACTTT
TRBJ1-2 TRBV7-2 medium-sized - CASSLDGYGYTF TGTGCCAGCAGCTTAGACGGATATGGCTACACCTTC
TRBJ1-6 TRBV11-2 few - CASSPNYRDSPLHF TGTGCCAGCAGCCCGAACTACAGGGATTCACCCCTCCACTTT
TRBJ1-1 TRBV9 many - CASSDVSTEAFF TGTGCCAGCAGCGACGTCAGCACTGAAGCTTTCTTT
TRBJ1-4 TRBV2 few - CASSEGGSREKLFF TGTGCCAGCAGTGAGGGGGGCTCCAGGGAAAAACTGTTTTTT
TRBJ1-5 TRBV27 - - CASSLGGGSNQPQHF TGTGCCAGCAGTTTAGGAGGAGGGAGCAATCAGCCCCAGCATTTT
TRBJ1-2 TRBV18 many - CASSYGANYGYTF TGTGCCAGCTCATACGGTGCTAACTATGGCTACACCTTC
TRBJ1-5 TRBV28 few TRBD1 CASSPTGTGGVGGNQPQHF TGTGCCAGCAGTCCCACCGGGACAGGGGGCGTCGGGGGCAATCAGCCCCAGCATTTT
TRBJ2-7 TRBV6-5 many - CASSYSTVSYEQYF TGTGCCAGCAGTTACTCGACAGTTTCCTACGAGCAGTACTTC
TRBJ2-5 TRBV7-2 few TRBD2 CASSLARSGLAGGLETQYF TGTGCCAGCAGCTTAGCGCGGAGTGGGCTAGCGGGGGGTTTGGAGACCCAGTACTTC
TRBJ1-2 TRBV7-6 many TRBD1 CASSLGRTGYGYTF TGTGCCAGCAGCTTAGGGAGGACAGGGTATGGCTACACCTTC
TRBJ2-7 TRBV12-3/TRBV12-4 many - CASSFPVSYEQYF TGTGCCAGCAGTTTTCCCGTCAGCTACGAGCAGTACTTC
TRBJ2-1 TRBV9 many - CASSVAGAVYNEQFF TGTGCCAGCAGCGTAGCTGGGGCTGTCTACAATGAGCAGTTCTTC
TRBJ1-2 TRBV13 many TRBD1 CASSYGAGGAYGYTF TGTGCCAGCAGCTACGGGGCAGGGGGCGCCTATGGCTACACCTTC
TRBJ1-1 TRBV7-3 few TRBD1 CASSLLPTGGNTEAFF TGTGCCAGCAGCCTTTTGCCCACAGGGGGGAACACTGAAGCTTTCTTT
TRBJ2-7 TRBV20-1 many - CSARGAADYEQYF TGCAGTGCTAGAGGGGCAGCAGACTACGAGCAGTACTTC
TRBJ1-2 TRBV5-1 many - CASSPAQGNYGYTF TGCGCCAGCAGCCCGGCACAGGGTAACTATGGCTACACCTTC
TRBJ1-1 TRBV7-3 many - CASRPAPGMNTEAFF TGTGCCAGCCGCCCTGCCCCAGGGATGAACACTGAAGCTTTCTTT
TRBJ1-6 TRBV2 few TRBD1 CASSVGTGRNSPLHF TGTGCCAGCAGTGTAGGGACAGGCCGAAATTCACCCCTCCACTTT
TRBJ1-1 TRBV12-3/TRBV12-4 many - CASSFRGANTEAFF TGTGCCAGCAGTTTCCGGGGAGCGAACACTGAAGCTTTCTTT
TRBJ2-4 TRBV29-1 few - CSVRTALAKNIQYF TGCAGCGTTCGGACAGCTCTAGCCAAAAACATTCAGTACTTC
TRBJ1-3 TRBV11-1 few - CASTMDGLENTIYF TGTGCCAGCACCATGGACGGCCTTGAAAACACCATATATTTT
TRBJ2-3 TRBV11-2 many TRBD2 CASSWGGLAGGLADTQYF TGTGCCAGCAGCTGGGGAGGACTAGCGGGGGGGCTCGCAGATACGCAGTATTTT
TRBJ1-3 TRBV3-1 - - CASSPTADSGNTIYF TGTGCCAGCAGCCCGACAGCGGACTCTGGAAACACCATATATTTT
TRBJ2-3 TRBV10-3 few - CAIAGQTQDTQYF TGTGCCATCGCGGGACAGACCCAAGATACGCAGTATTTT
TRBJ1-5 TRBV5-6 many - CASSYTGSLQPQLF TGTGCCAGCAGCTATACAGGGTCTCTCCAGCCCCAGCTTTTT
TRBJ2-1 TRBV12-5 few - CASASGFTYNEQFF TGTGCTAGTGCCTCGGGGTTTACCTACAATGAGCAGTTCTTC
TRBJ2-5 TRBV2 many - CASSEAGTHWETQYF TGTGCCAGCAGTGAAGCGGGAACCCACTGGGAGACCCAGTACTTC
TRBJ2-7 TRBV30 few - CAWSQRIHEQYF TGTGCCTGGAGCCAGAGAATTCACGAGCAGTACTTC
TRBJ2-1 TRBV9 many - CASSVVKAESSYNEQFF TGTGCCAGCAGCGTAGTAAAAGCGGAGAGCTCCTACAATGAGCAGTTCTTC
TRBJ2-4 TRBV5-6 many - CASSPFGLAKNIQYF TGTGCCAGCAGCCCCTTCGGGCTAGCCAAAAACATTCAGTACTTC
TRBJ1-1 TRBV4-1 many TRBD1 CASSQRTGAAQMNTEAFF TGCGCCAGCAGCCAACGTACAGGGGCCGCCCAAATGAACACTGAAGCTTTCTTT
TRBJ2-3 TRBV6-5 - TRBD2 CASSLLTSGGSTQYF TGTGCCAGCAGCCTCCTAACTAGCGGGGGATCTACGCAGTATTTT
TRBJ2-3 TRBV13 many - CASSYPGGSTDTQYF TGTGCCAGCAGCTACCCCGGGGGTAGCACAGATACGCAGTATTTT
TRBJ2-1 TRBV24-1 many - CATSGLGGVPLRYNEQFF TGTGCCACCAGTGGCTTGGGTGGGGTTCCCCTTCGATACAATGAGCAGTTCTTC
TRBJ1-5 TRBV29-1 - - CSVGGTNQPQHF TGCAGCGTTGGCGGGACTAATCAGCCCCAGCATTTT
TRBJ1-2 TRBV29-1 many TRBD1 CSVEDGDRGNYGYTF TGCAGCGTTGAAGATGGGGACAGGGGCAACTATGGCTACACCTTC
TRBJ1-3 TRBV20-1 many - CSASPRQGLSISGNTIYF TGCAGTGCTAGCCCGAGGCAGGGCTTAAGTATCTCTGGAAACACCATATATTTT
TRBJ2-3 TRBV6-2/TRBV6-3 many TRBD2 CASSRASGTRADTQYF TGTGCCAGCAGTAGAGCCAGCGGGACGCGGGCAGATACGCAGTATTTT
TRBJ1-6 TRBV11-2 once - CASSLAVHNSPLHF TGTGCCAGCAGCTTAGCCGTACATAATTCACCCCTCCACTTT
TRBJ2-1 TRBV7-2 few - CASSFGGSYNEQFF TGTGCCAGCAGCTTCGGGGGCTCCTACAATGAGCAGTTCTTC
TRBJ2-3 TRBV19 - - CASSKGTDTQYF TGTGCCAGTTCAAAGGGCACAGATACGCAGTATTTT
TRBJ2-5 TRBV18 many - CASSWDQETQYF TGTGCCAGCTCATGGGACCAAGAGACCCAGTACTTC
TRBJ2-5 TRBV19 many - CASSMLGSLVETQYF TGTGCCAGTAGTATGTTGGGAAGTTTGGTAGAGACCCAGTACTTC
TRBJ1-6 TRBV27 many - CASTKPGYNSPLHF TGTGCCAGCACAAAACCAGGGTATAATTCACCCCTCCACTTT
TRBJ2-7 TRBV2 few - CASTQGQGGPYEQYF TGTGCCAGCACCCAAGGTCAGGGGGGACCCTACGAGCAGTACTTC
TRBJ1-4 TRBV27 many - CASKNHGGNEKLFF TGTGCCAGCAAGAACCACGGCGGGAATGAAAAACTGTTTTTT
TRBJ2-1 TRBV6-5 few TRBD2 CASSSTSGGNNEQFF TGTGCCAGCAGCTCCACTAGCGGGGGAAACAATGAGCAGTTCTTC
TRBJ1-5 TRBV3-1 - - CASSQDSGYQPQHF TGTGCCAGCAGCCAAGACTCAGGGTATCAGCCCCAGCATTTT
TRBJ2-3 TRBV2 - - CASSEEQISDTQYF TGTGCCAGCAGTGAAGAGCAAATTTCAGATACGCAGTATTTT